The clone carrying this T cell receptor (beta chain) turned up a few times. Its matching antigen is unknown. The data stem from a study of CD8 T cells in ankylosing spondylitis. There are 17 residues in the CDR3. Trimming took 6 bases from V and 0 from J; bases not matched to a gene: 6. Scientists made TCR beta libraries using quantitative 5'-RACE with molecular barcodes. Each CDR3 protein gets one entry after TCRdb re-called the 5' RACE reads with MiXCR. This sample carries about 360,000 distinct CDR3 sequences, 20% of them seen once, and the ten largest clones take 10% to 15%. Broader study findings: Made up of 7 to 9 highly homologous variants, a TCR beta motif appeared characteristic of ankylosing spondylitis blood. Reactive arthritis synovial fluid and blood previously showed some of these motif variants. Disease-linked clones were reportedly significantly enriched in matched ankylosing spondylitis synovial fluid.

The chain carries TRBV12-3 or TRBV12-4 and TRBJ2-6; 9 nucleotides match TRBD1. Sequencing used blood, either unsorted or a sorted T cell fraction (not recorded which). The TCR was taken from a male donor with ankylosing spondylitis or in good health (not recorded which). This CDR3 reads CASRAGQGSSGANVLTF. The CDR3 coding sequence is TGTGCCAGCAGGGCGGGACAGGGTTCCTCTGGGGCCAACGTCCTGACTTTC.